This TCR beta chain is from a study of PD-1 blockade in classical Hodgkin lymphoma. Every patient relapsed after autologous stem cell transplantation, and brentuximab vedotin exposure varied. Out of thawed PBMCs, magnetic negative selection purified CD4+ T cells. Trimming shortened V by 6 bases and J by 4 bases, and 12 bases separated the two germline ends. The CDR3 runs to 13 residues. Germline CDR1 LNHDA, CDR2 SQIVND (reference sequence). TCRdb's table, derived via immunoSEQ multiplex PCR, lists solely in-frame clones and lacks some. The table includes about 27,000 clones, about 83% detected once. Findings and caveats of the study: Baseline TCR diversity was reportedly lower in newly diagnosed patients than in healthy donors. It was reported as lower still in relapsed/refractory patients.

This clone has just a few counts. Its antigen is unknown. The chain uses TRBV19 and TRBJ1-1; D is uncertain. This sequence originates from a human donor with classical Hodgkin lymphoma. The source was CD4+ T cells from blood, collected at baseline. CDR3 amino acids: CASSRVSGTEAFF. The DNA of the CDR3 is TGTGCCAGTAGCCGAGTGAGCGGCACTGAAGCTTTCTTT.